This record concerns one T cell receptor beta chain sequence. The junction had 4 bases not matched to a gene; V was cut back by 0 bases and J by 6 bases. Germline CDR1 reads SGDLS; CDR2 reads YYNGEE. CDR3 length equals 15 residues. This sample was included in a study of blood T cell repertoires in COVID-19. Study at large: Researchers got acute and convalescent COVID-19 samples from the United States, Italy and Spain. Sample material is recorded as cDNA or gDNA derived from T cells, B-cell-depleted T cells, or PBMCs.

As processed by the authors: Quantification of nucleated cells was approximated via reference gene primer amplification. Measured with immunoSEQ multiplex PCR; TCRdb has only the in-frame clones, and not every one. V and J calls plus clone size are reproduced from that table; the DNA served to infer D and trimming. The sample yields about 160,000 clones, about 81% seen once. The rearrangement joins TRBV9 to TRBJ2-2; 8 bases are a match to TRBD2. Material: peripheral blood. This sequence originates from a human donor in a cohort sampled during active COVID-19. CDR3 loop: CASSVESGGPGELFF. The DNA of the CDR3 is TGTGCCAGCAGCGTAGAAAGCGGGGGACCCGGGGAGCTGTTTTTT.